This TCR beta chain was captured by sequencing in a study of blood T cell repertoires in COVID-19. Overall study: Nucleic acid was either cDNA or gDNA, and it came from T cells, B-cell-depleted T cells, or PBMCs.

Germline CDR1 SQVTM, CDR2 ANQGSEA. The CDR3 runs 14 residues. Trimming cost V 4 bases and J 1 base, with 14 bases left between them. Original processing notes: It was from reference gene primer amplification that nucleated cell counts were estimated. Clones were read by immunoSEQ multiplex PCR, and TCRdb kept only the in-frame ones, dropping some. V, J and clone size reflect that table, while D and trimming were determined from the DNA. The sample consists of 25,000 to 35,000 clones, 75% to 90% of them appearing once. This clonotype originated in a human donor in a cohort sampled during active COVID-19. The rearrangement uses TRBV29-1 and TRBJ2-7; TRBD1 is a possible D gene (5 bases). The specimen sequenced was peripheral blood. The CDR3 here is CSVAVPGSSYEQYF. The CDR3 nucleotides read TGCAGCGTTGCGGTGCCAGGGTCATCCTACGAGCAGTACTTC.